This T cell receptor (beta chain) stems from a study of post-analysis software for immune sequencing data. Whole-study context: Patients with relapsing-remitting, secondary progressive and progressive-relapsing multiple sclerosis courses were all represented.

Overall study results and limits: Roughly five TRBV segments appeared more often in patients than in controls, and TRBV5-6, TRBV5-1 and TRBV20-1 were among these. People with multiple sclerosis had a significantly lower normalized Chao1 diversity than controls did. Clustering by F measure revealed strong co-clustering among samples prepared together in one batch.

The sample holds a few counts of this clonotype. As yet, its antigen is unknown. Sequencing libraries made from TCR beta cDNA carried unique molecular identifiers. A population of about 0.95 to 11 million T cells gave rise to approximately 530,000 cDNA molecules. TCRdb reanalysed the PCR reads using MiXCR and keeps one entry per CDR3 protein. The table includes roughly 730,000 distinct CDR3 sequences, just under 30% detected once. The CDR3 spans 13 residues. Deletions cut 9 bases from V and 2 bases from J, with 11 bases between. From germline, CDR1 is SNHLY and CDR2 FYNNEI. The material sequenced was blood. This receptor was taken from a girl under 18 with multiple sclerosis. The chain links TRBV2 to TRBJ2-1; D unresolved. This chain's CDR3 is CASGWVPYNEQFF. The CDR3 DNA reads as TGTGCCAGTGGCTGGGTGCCCTACAATGAGCAGTTCTTC.